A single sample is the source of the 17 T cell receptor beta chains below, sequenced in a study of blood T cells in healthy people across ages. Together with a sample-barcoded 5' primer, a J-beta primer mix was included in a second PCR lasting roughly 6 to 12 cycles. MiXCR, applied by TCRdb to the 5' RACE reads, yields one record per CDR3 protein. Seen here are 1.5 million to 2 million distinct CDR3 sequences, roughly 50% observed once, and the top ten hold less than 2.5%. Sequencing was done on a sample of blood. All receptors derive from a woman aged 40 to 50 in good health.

CDR3 sequence: CASSAGTGATTEAFF. Here the CDR3 DNA reads TGCGCCAGCAGCGCCGGGACAGGGGCCACCACTGAAGCTTTCTTT. The chain uses TRBV5-1 and TRBJ1-1; TRBD1 matches at 10 bases. Germline V gives CDR1 SGHRS, CDR2 YFSETQ. Trimming cost V 4 bases and J 4 bases; bases outside gene matches: 7. The CDR3 is made up of 15 amino acids.

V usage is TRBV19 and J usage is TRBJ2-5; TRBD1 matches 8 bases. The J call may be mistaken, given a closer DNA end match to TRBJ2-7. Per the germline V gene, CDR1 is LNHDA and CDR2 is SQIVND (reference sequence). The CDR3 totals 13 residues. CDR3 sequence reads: CATALGQGYEQYF. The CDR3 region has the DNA TGTGCCACAGCTCTCGGACAGGGCTACGAGCAGTACTTC.

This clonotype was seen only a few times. Written as DNA, the CDR3 is TGCGCCAGCAGCCAAGGCTACGGGGGTTCGGATACGCAGTATTTT. It is translated as CASSQGYGGSDTQYF. The genes are TRBV4-3 and TRBJ2-3; TRBD2 is a possible D gene (6 bases). V gave up 1 base and J gave up 6 bases, with 14 bases separating them. Germline assignment: CDR1 LGHNA and CDR2 YSLEER. The length of the CDR3 is 15 residues.

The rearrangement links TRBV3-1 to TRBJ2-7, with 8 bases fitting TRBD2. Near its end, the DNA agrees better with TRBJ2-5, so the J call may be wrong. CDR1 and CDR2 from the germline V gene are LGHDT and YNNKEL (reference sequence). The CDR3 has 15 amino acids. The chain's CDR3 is CASSRLGGARETQYF. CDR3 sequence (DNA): TGTGCCAGCAGCAGACTCGGGGGGGCCCGAGAGACCCAGTACTTC.

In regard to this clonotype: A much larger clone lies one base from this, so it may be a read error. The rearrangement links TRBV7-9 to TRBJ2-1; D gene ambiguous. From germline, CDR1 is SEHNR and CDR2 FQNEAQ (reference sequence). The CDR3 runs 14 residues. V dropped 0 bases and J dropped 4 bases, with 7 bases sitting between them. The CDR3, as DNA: TGTGCCAGCAGCTTAGCGCAGATTTACAATGAGCAGTTCTTC. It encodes CASSLAQIYNEQFF.

The CDR3 region is CASSTGEAMCRGYTF. The CDR3 DNA reads TGTGCCAGCAGTACAGGAGAAGCTATGTGCAGGGGCTACACCTTC. This sequence joins TRBV6-6 and TRBJ1-2; weak D call: TRBD1 (5 bases). This CDR3 spans 15 amino acids. V lost 5 bases and J lost 8, with 21 bases in between. The germline V gene encodes CDR1 MNHNY and CDR2 SVGAGI (reference sequence).

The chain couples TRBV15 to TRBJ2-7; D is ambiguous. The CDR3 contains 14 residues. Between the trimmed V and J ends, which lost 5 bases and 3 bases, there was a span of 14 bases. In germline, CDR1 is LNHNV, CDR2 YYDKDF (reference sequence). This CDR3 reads CATSLGTSNYEQYF. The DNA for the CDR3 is TGTGCCACCAGCCTTGGCACCAGTAACTACGAGCAGTACTTC.

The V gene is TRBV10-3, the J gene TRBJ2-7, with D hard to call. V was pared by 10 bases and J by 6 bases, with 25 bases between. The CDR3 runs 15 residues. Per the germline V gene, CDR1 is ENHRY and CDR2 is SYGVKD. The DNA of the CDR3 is TGTGCCACCGCGTTCTTGGCGGACCCAACGGGCGAGCAGTACTTC. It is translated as CATAFLADPTGEQYF.

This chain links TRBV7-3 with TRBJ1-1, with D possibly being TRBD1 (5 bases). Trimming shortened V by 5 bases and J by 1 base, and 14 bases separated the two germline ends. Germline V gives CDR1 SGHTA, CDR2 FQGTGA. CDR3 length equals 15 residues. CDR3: CASSPRGGKNTEAFF. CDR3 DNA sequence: TGTGCCAGCAGCCCCCGGGGGGGGAAGAACACTGAAGCTTTCTTT.

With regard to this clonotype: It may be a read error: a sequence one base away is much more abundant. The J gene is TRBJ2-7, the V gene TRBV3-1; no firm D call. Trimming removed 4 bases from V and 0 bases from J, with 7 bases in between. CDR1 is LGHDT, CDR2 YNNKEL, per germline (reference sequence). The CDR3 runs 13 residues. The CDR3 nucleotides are TGTGCCAGCAGCCCCCGGGCCTCCTACGAGCAGTACTTC. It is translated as CASSPRASYEQYF.

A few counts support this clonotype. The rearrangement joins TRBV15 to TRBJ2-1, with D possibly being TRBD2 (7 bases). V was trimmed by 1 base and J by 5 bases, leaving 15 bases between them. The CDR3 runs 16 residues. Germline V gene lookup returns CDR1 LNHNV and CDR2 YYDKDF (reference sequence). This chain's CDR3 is CATSRVGGGADNEQFF. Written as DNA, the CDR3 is TGTGCCACCAGCAGAGTTGGCGGGGGCGCGGACAATGAGCAGTTCTTC. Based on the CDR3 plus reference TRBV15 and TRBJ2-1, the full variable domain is DAMVIQNPRYQVTQFGKPVTLSCSQTLNHNVMYWYQQKSSQAPKLLFHYYDKDFNNEADTPDNFQSRRPNTSFCFLDIRSPGLGDTAMYLCATSRVGGGADNEQFFGPGTRLTVL.

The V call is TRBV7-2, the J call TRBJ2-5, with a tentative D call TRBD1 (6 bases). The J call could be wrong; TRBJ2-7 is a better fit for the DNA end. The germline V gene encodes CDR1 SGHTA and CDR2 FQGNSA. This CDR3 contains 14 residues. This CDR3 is CASQGHQNTYEQYF. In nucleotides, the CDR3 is TGTGCCAGCCAGGGACACCAGAATACCTACGAGCAGTACTTC.

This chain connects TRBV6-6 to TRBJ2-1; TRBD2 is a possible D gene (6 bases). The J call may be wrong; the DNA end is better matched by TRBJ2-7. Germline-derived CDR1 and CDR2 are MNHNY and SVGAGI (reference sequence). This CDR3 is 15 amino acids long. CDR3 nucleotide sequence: TGTGCCAGCACCACTGGGGGGTTCTCCTACAATGAGCAGTACTTC. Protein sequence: CASTTGGFSYNEQYF.

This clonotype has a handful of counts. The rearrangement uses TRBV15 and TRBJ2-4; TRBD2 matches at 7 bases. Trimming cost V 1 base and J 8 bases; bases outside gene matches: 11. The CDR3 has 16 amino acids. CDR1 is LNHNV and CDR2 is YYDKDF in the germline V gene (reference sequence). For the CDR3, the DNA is TGTGCCACCAGCAGAGCCCGGGGGGTATCGGTTGACATTCAGTACTTC. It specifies CATSRARGVSVDIQYF. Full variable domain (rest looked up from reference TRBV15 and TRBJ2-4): DAMVIQNPRYQVTQFGKPVTLSCSQTLNHNVMYWYQQKSSQAPKLLFHYYDKDFNNEADTPDNFQSRRPNTSFCFLDIRSPGLGDTAMYLCATSRARGVSVDIQYFGAGTRLSVL.

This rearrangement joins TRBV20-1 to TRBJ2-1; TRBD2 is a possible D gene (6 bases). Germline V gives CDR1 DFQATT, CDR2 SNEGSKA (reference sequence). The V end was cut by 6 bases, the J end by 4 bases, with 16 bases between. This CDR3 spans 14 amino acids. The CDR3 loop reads CSAGRGIEYNEQFF. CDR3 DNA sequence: TGCAGTGCCGGACGGGGGATCGAGTACAATGAGCAGTTCTTC.

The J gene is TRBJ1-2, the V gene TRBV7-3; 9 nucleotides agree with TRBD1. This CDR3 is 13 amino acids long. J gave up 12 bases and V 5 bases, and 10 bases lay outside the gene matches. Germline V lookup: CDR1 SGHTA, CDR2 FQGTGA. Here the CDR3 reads CASSTHRGRGHTF. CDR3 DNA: TGTGCCAGCAGCACCCACAGGGGGCGCGGCCACACCTTC.

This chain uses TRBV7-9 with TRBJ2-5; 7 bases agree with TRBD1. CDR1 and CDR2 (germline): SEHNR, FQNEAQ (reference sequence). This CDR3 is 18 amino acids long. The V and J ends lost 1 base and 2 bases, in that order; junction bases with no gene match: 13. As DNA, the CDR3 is TGTGCCAGCAGCTTAGTATCGGGGACAGATCCCACACAAGAGACCCAGTACTTC. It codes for CASSLVSGTDPTQETQYF. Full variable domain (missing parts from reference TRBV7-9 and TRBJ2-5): DTGVSQNPRHKITKRGQNVTFRCDPISEHNRLYWYRQTLGQGPEFLTYFQNEAQLEKSRLLSDRFSAERPKGSFSTLEIQRTEQGDSAMYLCASSLVSGTDPTQETQYFGPGTRLLVL.